The 10 T cell receptor beta chains below come from one sample, sequenced in a study of blood T cell repertoires in COVID-19 (dated by TCRdb to about 2020). Library preparation was by the immunoSEQ multiplex PCR assay. In its TCRdb copy, this immuneACCESS table keeps in-frame sequences only and misses some clones. Where compared with another copy, unresolved V genes explain less than half of these, and the others have no known cause. Counted in this sample were approximately 98,000 clones; roughly 88% of them appeared once. Around 2% of the sample goes to the ten largest clones. Material for sequencing was peripheral blood. These receptors all come from a human donor in a cohort sampled during active COVID-19.

The genes are TRBV5-1 and TRBJ2-3; no reliable D call. Looked up from germline, CDR1 is SGHRS and CDR2 is YFSETQ. With 2 bases removed from V and 2 bases from J, the gap between germline ends came to 9 bases. This CDR3 contains 14 residues. The CDR3 region has the DNA TGCGCCAGCAGCTTTAACAGCCACACAGATACGCAGTATTTT. Protein sequence: CASSFNSHTDTQYF. Combining the CDR3 with reference TRBV5-1 and TRBJ2-3 gives the whole variable domain KAGVTQTPRYLIKTRGQQVTLSCSPISGHRSVSWYQQTPGQGLQFLFEYFSETQRNKGNFPGRFSGRQFSNSRSEMNVSTLELGDSALYLCASSFNSHTDTQYFGPGTRLTVL.

The rearrangement links TRBV7-8 to TRBJ2-2; the match to TRBD2 covers 7 bases. After removal of 5 bases from V and 4 bases from J, the junction contained 13 bases not matched to a gene. The CDR3 length is 17 residues. Germline CDR1 reads SGHVS; CDR2 reads FQNEAQ. The CDR3: CASSPGLGLVITGELFF. The CDR3 DNA sequence: TGTGCCAGCAGCCCAGGCCTCGGACTAGTAATCACCGGGGAGCTGTTTTTT.

This chain connects TRBV2 to TRBJ1-3; 8 bases match TRBD1. After removal of 7 bases from V and 8 bases from J, the junction contained 10 bases not matched to a gene. The germline V gene has CDR1 SNHLY and CDR2 FYNNEI. The CDR3 loop spans 14 amino acids. In DNA form, the CDR3 reads TGTGCCAGCACCGACAGGGGCTCTCGCCACACCATATATTTT. Translated: CASTDRGSRHTIYF. The full variable domain, in which reference TRBV2 and TRBJ1-3 provide the parts outside the CDR3, is EPEVTQTPSHQVTQMGQEVILRCVPISNHLYFYWYRQILGQKVEFLVSFYNNEISEKSEIFDDQFSVERPDGSNFTLKIRSTKLEDSAMYFCASTDRGSRHTIYFGEGSWLTVV.

The genes are TRBV19 and TRBJ2-5, with D possibly TRBD2 on 7 matching bases. V was cut by 5 bases and J by 1 base, with 14 bases left in between. Germline V CDR1 and CDR2: LNHDA, SQIVND (reference sequence). CDR3 length: 15 residues. CDR3 loop: CASSHREGIQETQYF. The DNA for the CDR3 is TGTGCCAGTAGTCACAGGGAGGGGATCCAAGAGACCCAGTACTTC.

This clone has only one observation. The rearrangement joins TRBV7-8 to TRBJ1-2, with a weak D call TRBD1 (6 bases). Between the trimmed V and J ends, which lost 4 bases and 1 base, there was a span of 13 bases. The germline V gene has CDR1 SGHVS and CDR2 FQNEAQ. This CDR3 region has 15 residues. The CDR3 loop reads CASSSHRQVNYGYTF. The CDR3 DNA sequence: TGTGCCAGCAGCTCACACAGACAGGTTAACTATGGCTACACCTTC. Supplemented by reference TRBV7-8 and TRBJ1-2, the full variable domain reads GAGVSQSPRYKVAKRGQDVALRCDPISGHVSLFWYQQALGQGPEFLTYFQNEAQLDKSGLPSDRFFAERPEGSVSTLKIQRTQQEDSAVYLCASSSHRQVNYGYTFGSGTRLTVV.

This CDR3 is CASSKANWTNQYGYTF. The DNA for the CDR3 is TGTGCCAGCAGCAAAGCGAACTGGACAAACCAATATGGCTACACCTTC. The rearrangement joins TRBV21-1 to TRBJ1-2; the D call of TRBD1 is as the table states it, not checked on the DNA. TRBV21-1 is described as a pseudogene. CDR3 length: 16 residues.

This chain links TRBV6-5 with TRBJ2-5; TRBD1 matches at 7 bases. This CDR3 comprises 13 residues. V was clipped by 6 bases and J by 5 bases; unmatched bases: 6. Germline values: CDR1 MNHEY, CDR2 SVGAGI. DNA of the CDR3: TGTGCCAGCAGAACGGGACAGTGGGAGACCCAGTACTTC. Residues: CASRTGQWETQYF.

This clone has only a few counts. J is TRBJ1-2 and V is TRBV5-6; 8 nucleotides match TRBD1. V shed 5 bases, J shed 4 bases, and the junction held 7 bases outside the gene matches. The V gene's germline CDR1 is SGHDT and CDR2 YYEEEE. CDR3 length: 14 residues. This CDR3 is CASRKWTGFYGYTF. DNA of the CDR3: TGTGCCAGCAGAAAATGGACAGGGTTCTATGGCTACACCTTC.

V usage is TRBV23-1 and J usage is TRBJ2-3; 7 bases are a match to TRBD2. TRBV23-1 is annotated as an ORF whose role is uncertain. The CDR3 is 16 amino acids. V gave up 4 bases and J gave up 1 base; unmatched junction bases: 8. In DNA form, the CDR3 reads TGCGCCAGCAGTCGAATCGGAACTAGCGGCACAGATACGCAGTATTTT. It translates to CASSRIGTSGTDTQYF.

The CDR3 reads CASSYQTGISTQYF. Here the CDR3 DNA reads TGTGCCAGTAGTTACCAAACAGGGATCAGTACGCAGTATTTT. The V gene is TRBV19, the J gene TRBJ2-3; tentatively, D is TRBD1 (6 bases). The CDR3 has 14 residues. Germline loops: CDR1 LNHDA, CDR2 SQIVND (reference sequence). V lost 5 bases and J lost 8, with 17 bases in between.